The entry below describes one TCR beta chain. The sample is drawn from a study of blood T cell repertoires in COVID-19. Study-level background: COVID-19 samples collected from the United States, Italy and Spain covered acute and convalescent phases. T cells, B-cell-depleted T cells, or PBMCs supplied cDNA or gDNA.

This table comes from immunoSEQ multiplex PCR, and its TCRdb copy is limited to in-frame clones, with some not included. The sample carries about 200,000 clones, more than 75% recorded once. Trimming removed 9 bases from V and 11 bases from J, with 11 bases in between. This CDR3 has 11 amino acids. The V gene's germline CDR1 is SGHAT and CDR2 FQNNGV. The sample was peripheral blood. V and J are TRBV11-2 and TRBJ1-6; no definite D call. This TCR was sampled from an elderly woman with COVID-19, enrolled during active disease. CDR3 region: CARPHATPLHF. The CDR3 DNA sequence: TGTGCCAGGCCGCATGCGACACCCCTCCACTTT.